The rows below give T cell receptor beta chains drawn from one sample of a study of T-cell memory formation after mild COVID-19. TCRdb reprocessed the 5' RACE reads with MiXCR, giving one entry per CDR3 protein. This sample has about 340,000 distinct CDR3 sequences, with around a fifth found just once. Source material: PBMCs or a T cell subset sorted from them (not recorded which). The receptors were gathered from a man aged 18 to 30 who had mild COVID-19 (a few samples of this study predate the infection). Cell type and time point are not known. Both conserved end residues are part of each CDR3. A D gene is named only where the DNA matches it firmly. Clone size appears in some rows only: once, few, many, or a class for an expanded clone.

j_call	d_call	clone_size	v_call	cdr3_nt	cdr3_aa
TRBJ2-5	TRBD2	few	TRBV6-2/TRBV6-3	TGTGCCAGCAGCTCCTGGACTAGCGGAGAGACCCAGTACTTC	CASSSWTSGETQYF
TRBJ2-5	.	few	TRBV7-9	TGTGCCAGCAGCCAACCGAGGGGCCAAGAGACCCAGTACTTC	CASSQPRGQETQYF
TRBJ1-2	.	.	TRBV27	TGTGCCAGCAGTTACCAGGGTACTTTACCCTATGGCTACACCTTC	CASSYQGTLPYGYTF
TRBJ2-5	TRBD1	few	TRBV7-7	TGTGCTAGCAGCCCCCGACAGGGAAGAAACCAAGAGACCCAGTACTTC	CASSPRQGRNQETQYF
TRBJ2-2	.	few	TRBV9	TGTGCCAGCAAAGGCGGGGGCGCCTCGGCCACCGGGGAGCTGTTTTTT	CASKGGGASATGELFF
TRBJ2-3	.	few	TRBV6-5	TGTGCCAGCAGTTACTCCGCGGGCACAGATACGCAGTATTTT	CASSYSAGTDTQYF
TRBJ2-1	TRBD1	.	TRBV18	TGTGCCAGCTCACGACCCGCAGGGGGTCCATACAATGAGCAGTTCTTC	CASSRPAGGPYNEQFF
TRBJ1-2	.	.	TRBV12-3/TRBV12-4	TGTGCCAGCTCGGGGGAGGACAGTGCTAACTATGGCTACACCTTC	CASSGEDSANYGYTF
TRBJ1-1	.	.	TRBV12-5	TGTGCTAGTGGTTTGGTACAACGGACCGAAGCTTTCTTT	CASGLVQRTEAFF
TRBJ2-2	TRBD1	.	TRBV12-3/TRBV12-4	TGTGCCAGCAGCCTAAGGCAGGGGGCCGCCGGGGAGCTGTTTTTT	CASSLRQGAAGELFF
TRBJ1-2	.	.	TRBV7-9	TGTGCCAGCAGCTCAGACCGGGGGGGGCCGCTGGATGGCTACACCTTC	CASSSDRGGPLDGYTF
TRBJ1-1	.	.	TRBV4-1	TGCGCCAGCAGCCAAGTTGCACCTCTGAACACTGAAGCTTTCTTT	CASSQVAPLNTEAFF
TRBJ1-2	.	few	TRBV6-1	TGTGCCAGCAGTGAAAGGTCAGGGGCCGGCTACACCTTC	CASSERSGAGYTF
TRBJ1-2	.	few	TRBV6-6	TGTGCCAGCGTGGTCCGGGGCGGCTATGGCTACACCTTC	CASVVRGGYGYTF
TRBJ2-3	.	.	TRBV6-1	TGTGCCAGTGGACGGCCAAGGGATACGCAGTATTTT	CASGRPRDTQYF
TRBJ1-2	.	.	TRBV12-3/TRBV12-4	TGTGCCAGCAGTTTGGAGGGTAGGGGTAGCGGCTACACCTTC	CASSLEGRGSGYTF
TRBJ2-2	.	.	TRBV5-5	TGTGCCAGCAGCTCGGGCCCTACCCCGAACACCGGGGAGCTGTTTTTT	CASSSGPTPNTGELFF
TRBJ1-2	TRBD1	few	TRBV20-1	TGCAGTGCTAGGTGGGACAGGGGATTCGGTTATGGCTACACCTTC	CSARWDRGFGYGYTF
TRBJ2-3	TRBD2	few	TRBV27	TGTGCCAGCAGTTCCCCCGGGGGGGTTACAGATACGCAGTATTTT	CASSSPGGVTDTQYF
TRBJ1-2	.	.	TRBV7-2	TGTGCCAGCAGCCATCCTGGGGGTTCCTATGGCTACACCTTC	CASSHPGGSYGYTF
TRBJ2-1	.	few	TRBV10-3	TGTGCCACCAAGGGCAATGAGCAGTTCTTC	CATKGNEQFF
TRBJ2-5	.	.	TRBV18	TGTGCCAGCTCACCGTCGACAGGTTGGGAGACCCAGTACTTC	CASSPSTGWETQYF
TRBJ2-5	.	.	TRBV5-5	TGTGCCAGCAGCTTGGGGGTAACTACGGAGACCCAGTACTTC	CASSLGVTTETQYF
TRBJ2-3	.	few	TRBV19	TGTGCCAGTAGTACTGAAGGTCCAGATACGCAGTATTTT	CASSTEGPDTQYF
TRBJ2-4	.	few	TRBV6-1	TGTGCCAGCAGTGAAGCGGGGCAAAACATTCAGTACTTC	CASSEAGQNIQYF
TRBJ1-1	.	many	TRBV7-9	TGTGCCAGCAGCGGACAGAAGAACACTGAAGCTTTCTTT	CASSGQKNTEAFF
TRBJ1-2	.	.	TRBV29-1	TGCAGCGTTGGTGATAAGGGGCGTGATGGCTACACCTTC	CSVGDKGRDGYTF
TRBJ2-2	.	.	TRBV12-3/TRBV12-4	TGTGCCAGCAGGCCATTTAGGGGCGGGGGCATCCCCGGGGAGCTGTTTTTT	CASRPFRGGGIPGELFF
TRBJ1-4	TRBD1	.	TRBV9	TGTGCCAGCAGCGTAGCCGATCAGGGGGCAGGGGAAAAACTGTTTTTT	CASSVADQGAGEKLFF
TRBJ2-7	.	few	TRBV6-6	TGTGCCAGCAGTTACTCGGCGGGATTCTCGTACGAGCAGTACTTC	CASSYSAGFSYEQYF
TRBJ2-3	.	few	TRBV20-1	TGCAGTGCTAGAGCCCCGATGGGGACTAGCACAGATACGCAGTATTTT	CSARAPMGTSTDTQYF
TRBJ1-1	TRBD1	once	TRBV5-1	TGCGCCAGCAGCTTGGCCACGACAGGGGTCGAAGCTTTCTTT	CASSLATTGVEAFF
TRBJ1-2	.	many	TRBV18	TGTGCCAGCTCACCTCCGATGATGCCCAACTATGGCTACACCTTC	CASSPPMMPNYGYTF
TRBJ1-2	.	.	TRBV4-1	TGCGCCAGCGGGGGGCTCCGAGGGGATGGCTACACCTTC	CASGGLRGDGYTF
TRBJ2-1	.	.	TRBV7-3	TGTGCCAGCAGCTGGAGGGTGTCCCCCTACAATGAGCAGTTCTTC	CASSWRVSPYNEQFF
TRBJ2-3	.	few	TRBV7-3	TGTGCCAGCAGCCCACCAGGAGGGGGAAGCACAGATACGCAGTATTTT	CASSPPGGGSTDTQYF
TRBJ2-3	.	few	TRBV9	TGTGCCAGCAGCGGGGGGGAATACACAGATACGCAGTATTTT	CASSGGEYTDTQYF
TRBJ2-1	.	few	TRBV12-3/TRBV12-4	TGTGCCAGCAACCGACCGAGCTCCTACAATGAGCAGTTCTTC	CASNRPSSYNEQFF
TRBJ2-2	.	few	TRBV10-1	TGCGCCAGCAGTGGAAGGGGCACCGGGGAGCTGTTTTTT	CASSGRGTGELFF
TRBJ1-1	.	.	TRBV27	TGTGCCAGCAGTTTTGCGTCGAACACTGAAGCTTTCTTT	CASSFASNTEAFF